The entry below describes one T cell receptor beta chain. Per germline, CDR1 LGHNA and CDR2 YNFKEQ. V lost 4 bases, J lost 3 bases, and 10 bases lay in between. This CDR3 spans 14 amino acids. Original methodology: Reference gene primer amplification gave nucleated cell count estimates. Data came from immunoSEQ multiplex PCR; TCRdb stores just in-frame clones and leaves some out. V, J and clone size are those of that table, while D and trimming were read from the DNA. This repertoire shows approximately 150,000 clones, around 81% found once; its top ten account for approximately 10%. These data come from a study of blood T cell repertoires in COVID-19. Study as a whole: COVID-19 samples from acute and convalescent phases originated in the United States, Italy and Spain. Sources were T cells, B-cell-depleted T cells, or PBMCs; the material itself was cDNA or gDNA.

What was sequenced was peripheral blood. The clonotype comes from a man between 60 and 75 years old with active or convalescent COVID-19. The chain uses TRBV4-2 and TRBJ1-5; D is perhaps TRBD1 (5 bases). CDR3 coding DNA: TGTGCCAGCAGCCGAGGAGGGGTCAATCAGCCCCAGCATTTT. The encoded protein is CASSRGGVNQPQHF.